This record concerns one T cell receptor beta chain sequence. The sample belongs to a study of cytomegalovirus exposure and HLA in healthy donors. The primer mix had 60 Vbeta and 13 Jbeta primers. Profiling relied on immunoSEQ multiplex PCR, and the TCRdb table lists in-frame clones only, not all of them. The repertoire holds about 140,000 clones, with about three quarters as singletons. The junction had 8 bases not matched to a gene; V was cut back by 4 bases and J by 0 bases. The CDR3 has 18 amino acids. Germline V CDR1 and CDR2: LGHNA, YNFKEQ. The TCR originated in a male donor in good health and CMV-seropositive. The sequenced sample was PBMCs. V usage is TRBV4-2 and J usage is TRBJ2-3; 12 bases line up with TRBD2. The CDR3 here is CASSRWTSGTPSTDTQYF. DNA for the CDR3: TGTGCCAGCAGCCGATGGACTAGCGGGACCCCTAGCACAGATACGCAGTATTTT.